This T cell receptor beta chain was identified during a study of blood T cell repertoires in COVID-19. Source study methods: Reference gene primer amplification gave estimated nucleated cell counts. Measured with immunoSEQ multiplex PCR; TCRdb has only the in-frame clones, and not every one. The DNA gave D and trimming, while V, J and clone size come from that table. The repertoire has 200,000 to 250,000 clones, about 85% of them found once; the top ten carry 15% to 20%. The ends lost 6 bases at V and 5 bases at J; junction bases unmatched: 8. Germline V gene sequence: CDR1 MDHEN, CDR2 SYDVKM. The CDR3 contains 14 residues.

The TCR comes from a man aged 25 to 40 with active or convalescent COVID-19. The chain links TRBV28 to TRBJ1-1; TRBD1 aligns across 8 bases. The sequenced sample was peripheral blood. The CDR3 DNA sequence: TGTGCCAGCAGGGGGGGACAGGTGGGAACTGAAGCTTTCTTT. Amino acid sequence: CASRGGQVGTEAFF.